This TCR beta chain came from a study of shared T cell receptors in the human thymus. Profiling relied on immunoSEQ multiplex PCR, and the TCRdb table lists in-frame clones only, not all of them. The top ten clones hold roughly 0.0086% of a sample with about 710,000 clones, about 89% of them seen once. Unmatched junction bases numbered 8, after V lost 4 bases and J lost 0 bases. CDR1 and CDR2 from the germline V gene are ENHRY and SYGVKD. This CDR3 contains 16 residues. This sample was shared with a second study, whose subject was human thymus T cells. Per that paper: Reports from related research described highly overlapping thymic repertoires among unrelated individuals.

The origin of this receptor is a boy in the first two years of life with a congenital heart defect. The sample was thymocytes. The chain joins TRBV10-3 to TRBJ1-2; 7 positions agree with TRBD1. The CDR3 DNA is TGTGCCATCAGTGCACTAGGGGGACAGACTAACTATGGCTACACCTTC. Residues: CAISALGGQTNYGYTF.